This T cell receptor (beta chain) was retrieved from a study of control samples from healthy donors and cancer patients. V lost 6 bases and J 5 bases, leaving 17 bases between the germline ends. In germline, CDR1 is MNHEY, CDR2 SVGAGI. This CDR3 has 15 amino acids. This table comes from immunoSEQ multiplex PCR, and its TCRdb copy is limited to in-frame clones, with some not included. The sample shows about 70,000 clones, over 75% of them seen only once. The sequencing sample was made of blood. This receptor was identified in a man in his fifties in good health. The chain is built from TRBV6-5 and TRBJ2-1; D is ambiguous. The chain's CDR3 is CASSPGPGPNNEQFF. The CDR3 DNA is TGTGCCAGCAGCCCCGGGCCGGGCCCAAACAATGAGCAGTTCTTC.